This T cell receptor beta chain was profiled in a study of blood T cell repertoires in COVID-19 (dated by TCRdb to between 2020 and 2021). For the study in its entirety: Samples from collaborators originated in the United States, Italy and Spain and spanned both the acute and convalescent phases of COVID-19. The material from the prospective study consisted of cDNA or gDNA derived from T cells, B-cell-depleted T cells, or PBMCs. Deeply sampled blood TCRbeta repertoires from subjects exposed to, actively infected with, or recovered from COVID-19 were included in the dataset. The repertoires were released in a freely available public database meant as a resource for research on the immune response to SARS-CoV-2. The samples were drawn from the first 160 participants of the ongoing ImmuneRACE study and from 1,254 subjects provided by 6 global collaborators. Nearly every sample came with metadata listing a de-identified subject ID, COVID-19 status, age in years and sex. Where HLA class I and class II types were available, the types were taken from metadata supplied by the sample provider, not from assay-based typing.

TCRbeta CDR3 regions were amplified from genomic DNA by means of the immunoSEQ Assay, a bias-controlled multiplex PCR. Processing in the source paper ran as follows. The number of nucleated cells in each sample was estimated from the amplification of reference gene primers within the assay. Sequence reads were collapsed and filtered to measure the absolute abundance of every unique TCRbeta CDR3 rearrangement. Productive Simpson clonality was computed per sample as the square root of Simpson's diversity index over productive rearrangements. TCRdb carries this immuneACCESS record with in-frame sequences only. Its versions omit some clonotypes, under half of them owing to an unresolved V gene in the studies checked, with the rest unexplained. V, J and clone size reflect that table, while D and trimming were determined from the DNA. For this sample there are about 260,000 clones; 84% appear just once. The ten most abundant clones make up over 4% of the sample.

Turning to this clone: No cognate antigen has been identified for it. Base qualities were left out, and no much larger clone turns up one base away.

The CDR3 measures 13 amino acids from cysteine to phenylalanine. Only the CDR3 region is kept as DNA, spanning 39 bases read in frame from base 1. V is pruned by 8 bases and J by 7 bases, leaving 5 bases of the junction without a gene match. The germline V gene supplies CDR1 SNHLY and CDR2 FYNNEI. Participants in the prospective study were aged roughly 18 to 89 years, lived in 24 United States geographic areas, and enrolled through a virtual design. Cohort assignment in the prospective study relied on participant-reported clinical history from a screening survey and a study questionnaire. Each participant in the prospective study had whole blood, serum and a nasopharyngeal or oropharyngeal swab collected by mobile phlebotomists. Additional blood draws and questionnaires over an approximately 2-month period could optionally be provided by prospective study participants. Before DNA extraction, prospective study blood samples were shipped either frozen or at room temperature.

The full study reports these points: Clinical and demographic metadata were provided uncurated, with the amount varying by source and participant.

The specimen was PBMCs or T cells enriched from blood (not recorded which). The clonotype was recovered from a man younger than 45 with acute COVID-19. The sequence joins TRBV2 to TRBJ1-6; 7 bases in the middle match TRBD1. The CDR3 region: CASGDRTNSPLHF. The DNA sequence is given as TGTGCCAGCGGGGACAGAACGAATTCACCCCTCCACTTT.